Below, 26 T cell receptor beta chains from the same sample are listed, as sequenced in a study of CD8+ T cells in alopecia areata. cDNA prepared by RNA extraction and subsequent reverse transcription served as the template for sequencing. Generated by immunoSEQ multiplex PCR, the TCRdb table keeps only in-frame clones and is missing some. The table lists roughly 92,000 clones, about 70% of them singletons, with approximately 15% in the top ten. Documented treatment: oral pan-JAK inhibitor, 5-10 mg twice daily. This specimen consisted of CD8+ T cells sorted from blood, obtained at approximately week 44, from a patient treated with tofacitinib. The receptors originated from a human donor with alopecia areata.

The CDR3 DNA follows: TGTGCCAGCTCTAGCGGGGGAACAGATACGCAGTATTTT. This encodes CASSSGGTDTQYF. The rearrangement uses TRBV6-6 and TRBJ2-3, with 10 bases that match TRBD2. CDR1 is MNHNY, CDR2 SVGAGI, per germline (reference sequence). The J segment lost 3 bases and the V segment lost 8 bases, leaving 2 bases of the junction unmatched. The CDR3 loop spans 13 amino acids.

The chain combines TRBV4-1 with TRBJ1-4, with D tentatively TRBD1 (6 bases). The germline V gene has CDR1 MGHRA and CDR2 YSYEKL. This CDR3 spans 15 amino acids. Between the trimmed V and J ends, which lost 5 bases and 5 bases, there was a span of 15 bases. The CDR3 sequence is CASSARDTGNEKLFF. DNA of the CDR3: TGCGCCAGCAGCGCGCGGGACACCGGGAATGAAAAACTGTTTTTT.

The chain couples TRBV25-1 to TRBJ1-1; D is unresolved. Trimming took 1 base from V and 5 from J, leaving 5 bases between them. CDR1 and CDR2 from the germline V gene are MGHDK and SYGVNS. The CDR3 loop spans 12 amino acids. The CDR3 DNA reads TGTGCCAGCAGTGAATCCGGGACTGAAGCTTTCTTT. This codes for CASSESGTEAFF.

The chain joins TRBV15 to TRBJ1-5; D not resolved. Looked up from germline, CDR1 is LNHNV and CDR2 is YYDKDF (reference sequence). Trimming pared 5 bases from V and 5 bases from J, leaving 16 bases between. This CDR3 has 15 residues. In DNA, the CDR3 is TGTGCCACCAGCGATACCCCCCGGGCAGATCAGCCCCAGCATTTT. Amino acid sequence: CATSDTPRADQPQHF.

The rearrangement joins TRBV4-3 to TRBJ2-1, with 8 positions matching TRBD1. Germline V gives CDR1 LGHNA, CDR2 YSLEER. CDR3 length: 15 residues. The trim removed 5 bases at V and 2 bases at J, leaving 5 bases unmatched. CDR3 protein: CASSYGTGAYNEQFF. DNA of the CDR3: TGCGCCAGCAGCTATGGGACAGGCGCCTACAATGAGCAGTTCTTC.

The chain employs TRBV29-1 and TRBJ2-1, with TRBD2 matching 9 bases. The junction had 1 base not matched to a gene; V was cut back by 6 bases and J by 4 bases. This CDR3 is 12 amino acids long. The germline CDR1 and CDR2 sequences are SQVTM and ANQGSEA. CDR3 sequence reads: CSVAGGYNEQFF. Here the CDR3 DNA reads TGCAGCGTAGCGGGGGGTTACAATGAGCAGTTCTTC.

This clone was observed a few times. The rearrangement uses TRBV13 and TRBJ2-3, with 10 bases identical to TRBD1. Trimming removed 5 bases from V and 6 bases from J; junction bases left unmatched: 8. The germline V gene encodes CDR1 PRHDT and CDR2 FYEKMQ (reference sequence). The CDR3 spans 15 residues. CDR3: CASSPGTGEADTQYF. CDR3 nucleotides: TGTGCCAGCAGCCCAGGGACAGGGGAGGCGGATACGCAGTATTTT. Full variable domain (outside the CDR3, taken from reference TRBV13 and TRBJ2-3): AAGVIQSPRHLIKEKRETATLKCYPIPRHDTVYWYQQGPGQDPQFLISFYEKMQSDKGSIPDRFSAQQFSDYHSELNMSSLELGDSALYFCASSPGTGEADTQYFGPGTRLTVL.

The chain uses TRBV29-1 and TRBJ1-1, with a possible D match to TRBD1 (5 bases). CDR1 and CDR2 from the germline V gene are SQVTM and ANQGSEA. V gave up 4 bases and J gave up 10 bases, with 16 bases separating them. The CDR3 totals 12 residues. The CDR3 sequence: CSVVSAGGVAFF. The CDR3 DNA follows: TGCAGCGTTGTGAGCGCGGGGGGAGTAGCTTTCTTT.

The gene calls are TRBV6-1 and TRBJ2-7; D is ambiguous. The CDR3 extends over 12 amino acids. The V end was cut by 2 bases, the J end by 3 bases, with 5 bases between. Looked up from germline, CDR1 is MNHNS and CDR2 is SASEGT. The CDR3 DNA sequence: TGTGCCAGCAGTGAACTATACTACGAGCAGTACTTC. Translated, it gives CASSELYYEQYF.

The V call is TRBV4-3, the J call TRBJ2-1; 9 bases agree with TRBD2. This CDR3 contains 16 residues. The germline CDR1 and CDR2 sequences are LGHNA and YSLEER. Losses at the gene ends were 0 bases for V and 3 bases for J; bases not matched to a gene: 3. The CDR3 DNA reads as TGCGCCAGCAGCCAAGACGCTAGCGGGAACTACAATGAGCAGTTCTTC. Translating it yields CASSQDASGNYNEQFF.

The chain combines TRBV2 with TRBJ2-1; 11 nucleotides match TRBD2. V gave up 4 bases and J gave up 8 bases; unmatched junction bases: 16. The germline V gene has CDR1 SNHLY and CDR2 FYNNEI. This CDR3 is built from 18 residues. The CDR3 coding sequence is TGTGCCAGCAGTGTTAATCCCGACACTAGCGGGGGTAAGGATGAGCAGTTCTTC. Protein sequence: CASSVNPDTSGGKDEQFF.

The gene calls are TRBV4-3 and TRBJ2-3; maybe TRBD2 (6 bases). V dropped 1 base and J dropped 3 bases, with 14 bases sitting between them. CDR1 is LGHNA and CDR2 is YSLEER in the germline V gene. CDR3 length: 16 residues. CDR3: CASSQVSRGRTDTQYF. The CDR3 DNA reads as TGCGCCAGCAGCCAAGTGAGCCGGGGGAGAACAGATACGCAGTATTTT.

The J gene is TRBJ2-4, the V gene TRBV12-5; 8 nucleotides line up with TRBD1. V lost 6 bases and J lost 8; bases outside the gene matches: 9. The CDR3 extends over 14 amino acids. The germline CDR1 and CDR2 sequences are LGHNT and FRNRAP. The CDR3 is CASGWDRRQDIQYF. In DNA, the CDR3 is TGTGCTAGTGGCTGGGACAGGCGACAAGACATTCAGTACTTC.

CDR3 sequence: CASSLSPDTEGYYEQYF. For the CDR3, the DNA is TGTGCCAGCAGTTTATCCCCGGACACGGAGGGTTATTACGAGCAGTACTTC. V usage is TRBV27 and J usage is TRBJ2-7; weak D call: TRBD2 (6 bases). The CDR3 is made up of 17 amino acids. CDR1 and CDR2 from the germline V gene are MNHEY and SMNVEV (reference sequence). V was clipped by 0 bases and J by 4 bases, with 19 bases between them.

This chain joins TRBV6-5 and TRBJ2-6, with D uncertain. Looked up from germline, CDR1 is MNHEY and CDR2 is SVGAGI. V was pared by 5 bases and J by 0 bases, with 5 bases between. The CDR3 loop spans 14 amino acids. The CDR3 is CASSGLSGANVLTF. In nucleotides, the CDR3 is TGTGCCAGCAGTGGGCTCTCTGGGGCCAACGTCCTGACTTTC.

This chain joins TRBV30 and TRBJ1-1, with D perhaps TRBD1 (5 bases). Germline V gene sequence: CDR1 GTSNPN, CDR2 SVGIG (reference sequence). V was pared by 5 bases and J by 3 bases, with 25 bases between. This CDR3 is built from 17 residues. The CDR3: CAWGGTGSPYVDTEAFF. The DNA for the CDR3 is TGTGCCTGGGGGGGTACGGGATCTCCCTATGTAGACACTGAAGCTTTCTTT.

The rearrangement links TRBV15 to TRBJ2-5, with D possibly matching TRBD2 (6 bases). V was shortened by 5 bases and J by 4 bases, with 17 bases between the two germline ends. The V gene's germline CDR1 is LNHNV and CDR2 YYDKDF (reference sequence). This CDR3 is 15 amino acids long. The CDR3 nucleotides are TGTGCCACCAGCCCCCAGGCGGGGTCCTTAGAGACCCAGTACTTC. Amino acid sequence: CATSPQAGSLETQYF.

V and J are TRBV4-3 and TRBJ1-1; TRBD1 agrees at 8 bases. Per germline, CDR1 LGHNA and CDR2 YSLEER. There are 14 residues in the CDR3. J lost 6 bases, V lost 4 bases, and 7 bases had no gene match. The CDR3 loop reads CASSRDRGGPEAFF. CDR3 nucleotides: TGCGCCAGCAGCCGAGACAGGGGCGGGCCTGAAGCTTTCTTT.

The rearrangement joins TRBV29-1 to TRBJ2-7; 13 bases agree with TRBD2. V was pared by 0 bases and J by 4 bases, with 6 bases of the junction left unmatched. Germline assignment: CDR1 SQVTM and CDR2 ANQGSEA. The CDR3 extends over 16 amino acids. As DNA, the CDR3 is TGCAGCGTTGAAGATGGGACTAGCGGGGCGGAATACGAGCAGTACTTC. Its translation is CSVEDGTSGAEYEQYF.

This clone showed up just once. V is TRBV9 and J is TRBJ2-7, with TRBD2 matching over 9 bases. This CDR3 spans 17 amino acids. V dropped 2 bases and J dropped 4; count of bases not matched to a gene: 13. Germline values: CDR1 SGDLS, CDR2 YYNGEE. DNA of the CDR3: TGTGCCAGCAGCGTTGACCCATCTAGCGGGGCAACTTACGAGCAGTACTTC. Translated: CASSVDPSSGATYEQYF. Full variable domain (remainder filled in from reference TRBV9 and TRBJ2-7): DSGVTQTPKHLITATGQRVTLRCSPRSGDLSVYWYQQSLDQGLQFLIQYYNGEERAKGNILERFSAQQFPDLHSELNLSSLELGDSALYFCASSVDPSSGATYEQYFGPGTRLTVT.

This chain links TRBV4-1 with TRBJ1-5, with D perhaps matching TRBD1 (5 bases). This CDR3 spans 15 amino acids. Trimming cost V 4 bases and J 6 bases, with 16 bases left between them. Germline V lookup: CDR1 MGHRA, CDR2 YSYEKL. This CDR3 reads CASSRGTEGGQPQHF. Here the CDR3 DNA reads TGCGCCAGCAGCCGAGGGACTGAGGGCGGTCAGCCCCAGCATTTT.

CDR3: CASNLARKSTDTQYF. CDR3 nucleotide sequence: TGTGCCAGCAACTTAGCGAGGAAGAGCACAGATACGCAGTATTTT. The chain carries TRBV6-6 and TRBJ2-3; D perhaps matches TRBD2 (5 bases). Germline V gene sequence: CDR1 MNHNY, CDR2 SVGAGI (reference sequence). This CDR3 spans 15 amino acids. Trimming stripped 7 bases from V and 0 bases from J, with 14 bases between.

On this clone itself: Other DNA sequences from this sample encode an identical CDR3 as well. The chain couples TRBV7-3 to TRBJ2-2; D gene uncertain. The CDR3 has 13 amino acids. Trimming pared 2 bases from V and 5 bases from J, leaving 6 bases between. In germline, CDR1 is SGHTA, CDR2 FQGTGA. CDR3: CASSLLGTGELFF. CDR3 DNA sequence: TGTGCCAGCAGCTTATTAGGGACCGGGGAGCTGTTTTTT.

The rearrangement links TRBV27 to TRBJ2-7; D might be TRBD1 (6 bases). The CDR3 sequence is 15 residues long. The V end lost 5 bases, the J end lost 4 bases, and 18 bases lay between the germline ends. Germline CDR1 is MNHEY and CDR2 is SMNVEV (reference sequence). The CDR3 loop reads CASSPRPDSQYEQYF. In DNA form, the CDR3 reads TGTGCCAGCAGTCCACGACCGGACAGCCAATACGAGCAGTACTTC.

V is TRBV2 and J is TRBJ2-1; D might be TRBD1 (5 bases). Looked up from germline, CDR1 is SNHLY and CDR2 is FYNNEI. V lost 3 bases to trimming and J lost 1 base, with 10 bases between them. CDR3 length: 15 residues. The chain's CDR3 is CASSDFQGSYNEQFF. The CDR3 nucleotides are TGTGCCAGCAGTGATTTTCAGGGATCCTACAATGAGCAGTTCTTC.

J is TRBJ2-2 and V is TRBV7-3; TRBD2 matches 13 bases. Germline V CDR1 and CDR2: SGHTA, FQGTGA. V lost 4 bases to trimming and J lost 4 bases; unmatched junction nucleotides: 9. The CDR3 extends over 18 amino acids. The CDR3 reads CASSYGLAGARGTGELFF. In DNA, the CDR3 is TGTGCCAGCAGCTATGGACTAGCGGGGGCTCGGGGCACCGGGGAGCTGTTTTTT.